The present entry profiles one T cell receptor beta chain with its context. Its target is not known. This specimen belongs to a study of OX40 agonist ivuxolimab in advanced cancers. Generated by immunoSEQ multiplex PCR, the TCRdb table keeps only in-frame clones and is missing some. The sample has 50,000 to 65,000 clones; roughly nine tenths are singletons. Whole-study results and caveats: Both CD4+ and CD8+ T cell populations in blood had undergone clonal expansion by week 6 at 0.1 to 3.0 mg/kg. Those patients achieving a partial response at 0.1-3.0 mg/kg showed among the lowest clonal expansion. Antigen specificity of clonally expanded peripheral T cells was not established.

CDR3 size: 14 residues. J gave up 2 bases and V 3 bases, and 5 bases lay outside the gene matches. Per germline, CDR1 GTSNPN and CDR2 SVGIG (reference sequence). This rearrangement joins TRBV30 to TRBJ2-3; 7 nucleotides line up with TRBD2. This material consisted of CD4+ or CD8+ T cells sorted from blood, taken in a trial of the OX40 agonist ivuxolimab. The receptor's source is an adult with an advanced solid tumor such as melanoma, head and neck, liver or kidney cancer. The CDR3 spells CAWRRSGATDTQYF. CDR3 in DNA: TGTGCCTGGAGAAGGAGCGGGGCCACAGATACGCAGTATTTT.